One sample yielded the 30 T cell receptor beta chains listed below, sequenced in a study of blood T cell repertoires in COVID-19. Sequencing used immunoSEQ multiplex PCR; TCRdb keeps in-frame clones, though not all of them. The sample lists more than 150,000 clones, roughly 79% occurring once. The specimen was peripheral blood. The receptors originated from a man in his fifties or sixties with active or convalescent COVID-19.

The V and J genes are TRBV7-2 and TRBJ1-2; no clear D gene. Deletions cut 6 bases from V and 4 bases from J, with 12 bases between. This CDR3 spans 13 amino acids. Germline V CDR1 and CDR2: SGHTA, FQGNSA. The CDR3 DNA reads TGTGCCAGCAGACTGGGAGTAAGCTATGGCTACACCTTC. Translating it yields CASRLGVSYGYTF.

The chain combines TRBV25-1 with TRBJ2-3; D gene ambiguous. V gave up 5 bases and J gave up 0 bases, with 9 bases separating them. This CDR3 has 14 residues. The V gene's germline CDR1 is MGHDK and CDR2 SYGVNS. For the CDR3, the DNA is TGTGCCAGCAGTCTGGGCATTAGCACAGATACGCAGTATTTT. As protein: CASSLGISTDTQYF. Using reference TRBV25-1 and TRBJ2-3 for the parts outside the CDR3, the full variable domain is EADIYQTPRYLVIGTGKKITLECSQTMGHDKMYWYQQDPGMELHLIHYSYGVNSTEKGDLSSESTVSRIRTEHFPLTLESARPSHTSQYLCASSLGISTDTQYFGPGTRLTVL.

This clone showed up just once. The genes are TRBV9 and TRBJ2-1, with TRBD1 matching 9 bases. This CDR3 region has 15 residues. V lost 3 bases, J lost 2 bases, and 3 bases stayed unmatched. CDR1 is SGDLS and CDR2 is YYNGEE in the germline V gene. CDR3 in DNA: TGTGCCAGCAGCGGGGGACAGGGCCCCTACAATGAGCAGTTCTTC. This sequence encodes CASSGGQGPYNEQFF.

The rearrangement joins TRBV28 to TRBJ2-2, with D maybe TRBD2 (5 bases). The CDR3 runs 15 residues. CDR1 is MDHEN and CDR2 is SYDVKM in the germline V gene. V gave up 3 bases and J gave up 0 bases, with 8 bases separating them. CDR3 nucleotides: TGTGCCAGCAGTTTTGACGGGGCGAACACCGGGGAGCTGTTTTTT. The encoded protein is CASSFDGANTGELFF. Using reference TRBV28 and TRBJ2-2 for the parts outside the CDR3, the full variable domain is DVKVTQSSRYLVKRTGEKVFLECVQDMDHENMFWYRQDPGLGLRLIYFSYDVKMKEKGDIPEGYSVSREKKERFSLILESASTNQTSMYLCASSFDGANTGELFFGEGSRLTVL.

The V call is TRBV11-3, the J call TRBJ1-6; 7 nucleotides agree with TRBD1. Trimming took 1 base from V and 9 from J; bases not matched to a gene: 3. CDR1 and CDR2 from the germline V gene are SGHNT and YENEEA. The CDR3 contains 14 residues. The CDR3 DNA reads as TGTGCCAGCAGCTTAGGAGGGGACAGTTCACCCCTCCACTTT. Protein sequence: CASSLGGDSSPLHF.

The chain has TRBV6-1 and TRBJ2-2; 8 bases agree with TRBD1. Germline V gives CDR1 MNHNS, CDR2 SASEGT. The CDR3 consists of 16 residues. V gave up 3 bases and J gave up 1 base; unmatched junction bases: 4. DNA of the CDR3: TGTGCCAGCAGTGACCGGACAGGGCGGAACACCGGGGAGCTGTTTTTT. As protein: CASSDRTGRNTGELFF.

Only a few counts were recorded for this clone. The chain recombines TRBV5-4 with TRBJ2-5; TRBD2 matches at 12 bases. This CDR3 region has 16 residues. The V and J ends lost 0 bases and 3 bases, in that order; junction bases with no gene match: 3. CDR1 and CDR2 (germline): SGHNT, YYREEE (reference sequence). The CDR3 loop reads CASSLAGLAGKETQYF. Here the CDR3 DNA reads TGTGCCAGCAGCTTGGCCGGACTAGCGGGAAAAGAGACCCAGTACTTC.

The chain has TRBV28 and TRBJ1-2; D is ambiguous. This CDR3 has 12 amino acids. Trimming removed 5 bases at V and 5 bases at J, with 9 bases between. From germline, CDR1 is MDHEN and CDR2 SYDVKM. The CDR3 DNA reads TGTGCCAGCAGTGATGCCGGTTATGGCTACACCTTC. Translating gives CASSDAGYGYTF.

The gene calls are TRBV5-4 and TRBJ1-1; TRBD1 aligns across 11 bases. This CDR3 contains 14 residues. J was trimmed by 4 bases and V by 3 bases; bases with no gene match: 2. Germline V gives CDR1 SGHNT, CDR2 YYREEE (reference sequence). CDR3 residues: CASSWTGGSTEAFF. The CDR3 DNA sequence: TGTGCCAGCAGCTGGACAGGGGGCAGCACTGAAGCTTTCTTT.

The rearrangement joins TRBV2 to TRBJ2-2; 9 bases are a match to TRBD2. Germline V gene sequence: CDR1 SNHLY, CDR2 FYNNEI. J gave up 2 bases and V 8 bases, and 3 bases lay outside the gene matches. This CDR3 is built from 14 residues. CDR3 loop: CASGGLANTGELFF. As DNA, the CDR3 is TGTGCCAGCGGGGGACTAGCAAACACCGGGGAGCTGTTTTTT.

This chain links TRBV6-1 with TRBJ2-5; 9 bases agree with TRBD1. Germline-derived CDR1 and CDR2 are MNHNS and SASEGT. V lost 4 bases and J lost 3; bases outside the gene matches: 6. The CDR3 covers 15 residues. This CDR3 is CASSVRDRVEETQYF. CDR3 coding DNA: TGTGCCAGCAGTGTCCGGGACAGGGTGGAAGAGACCCAGTACTTC.

The chain links TRBV27 to TRBJ1-1; possibly TRBD1 for D (5 bases). V was pared by 6 bases and J by 5 bases, with 16 bases between. The CDR3 contains 14 residues. Germline V CDR1 and CDR2: MNHEY, SMNVEV (reference sequence). The CDR3 sequence is CASRRPGRRTEAFF. The CDR3 DNA is TGTGCCAGCAGAAGACCAGGGCGGCGTACTGAAGCTTTCTTT.

This clone was seen a single time. The rearrangement joins TRBV30 to TRBJ1-5; possibly TRBD1 for D (5 bases). Germline V gives CDR1 GTSNPN, CDR2 SVGIG (reference sequence). CDR3 length equals 13 residues. The V end was cut by 5 bases, the J end by 1 base, with 9 bases between. This CDR3 is CAWGHTSNQPQHF. For the CDR3, the DNA is TGTGCCTGGGGACACACCAGCAATCAGCCCCAGCATTTT.

The genes are TRBV19 and TRBJ2-1; D is ambiguous. Germline-derived CDR1 and CDR2 are LNHDA and SQIVND (reference sequence). The CDR3 runs 11 residues. Trimming left V 10 bases short and J 10 bases short, with 14 bases between. CDR3 sequence (DNA): TGTGCCACCTGGGTTCCCGGGGAGCAGTTCTTC. Translating it yields CATWVPGEQFF.

The CDR3 reads CASSYTGATNEKLFF. CDR3 DNA sequence: TGTGCCAGCAGTTACACAGGGGCAACTAATGAAAAACTGTTTTTT. The V call is TRBV6-6, the J call TRBJ1-4; TRBD1 matches 7 bases. This CDR3 spans 15 amino acids. V lost 2 bases and J lost 0; bases outside the gene matches: 0. Looked up from germline, CDR1 is MNHNY and CDR2 is SVGAGI (reference sequence).

The V and J genes are TRBV19 and TRBJ1-1; the match to TRBD1 covers 10 bases. The CDR3 runs 15 residues. Germline V gene lookup returns CDR1 LNHDA and CDR2 SQIVND (reference sequence). J gave up 7 bases and V 4 bases, and 9 bases lay outside the gene matches. The CDR3 protein is CASSTRDRGWGEAFF. The CDR3 DNA reads TGTGCCAGTAGTACCCGGGACAGGGGATGGGGTGAAGCTTTCTTT.

The rearrangement uses TRBV11-3 and TRBJ2-3; tentative D call: TRBD2 (6 bases). There are 16 residues in the CDR3. Germline V lookup: CDR1 SGHNT, CDR2 YENEEA. Trimming cost V 5 bases and J 1 base, with 16 bases left between them. CDR3 nucleotides: TGTGCCAGCAGCCCCCCTCGGGCTAGCGGCACAGATACGCAGTATTTT. This sequence encodes CASSPPRASGTDTQYF.

The chain has TRBV4-1 and TRBJ1-5; 12 nucleotides align to TRBD1. Germline assignment: CDR1 MGHRA and CDR2 YSYEKL. The trim removed 1 base at V and 7 bases at J, leaving 11 bases unmatched. The CDR3 totals 18 residues. CDR3 in amino acids: CASSQGGDRGLLEQPQHF. CDR3 nucleotides: TGCGCCAGCAGCCAAGGCGGGGACAGGGGGCTCCTGGAACAGCCCCAGCATTTT.

The chain employs TRBV7-2 and TRBJ2-7; 11 bases match TRBD2. Germline V gene data show CDR1 as SGHTA and CDR2 as FQGNSA. The CDR3 totals 14 residues. Trimming took 3 bases from V and 4 from J; bases not matched to a gene: 2. The CDR3 loop is CASSFRTSGYEQYF. The CDR3 DNA is TGTGCCAGCAGCTTTCGGACTAGCGGGTACGAGCAGTACTTC.

This chain joins TRBV6-5 and TRBJ1-2, with D perhaps TRBD1 (5 bases). V was clipped by 2 bases and J by 5 bases, with 9 bases between them. The CDR3 contains 13 residues. Germline V lookup: CDR1 MNHEY, CDR2 SVGAGI. The CDR3 spells CASSYRRGYGYTF. CDR3 bases: TGTGCCAGCAGTTACCGTAGGGGTTATGGCTACACCTTC.

V and J are TRBV11-2 and TRBJ1-3; D is undetermined. This CDR3 contains 14 residues. Trimming shortened V by 3 bases and J by 0 bases, and 6 bases separated the two germline ends. Germline V lookup: CDR1 SGHAT, CDR2 FQNNGV. CDR3 region: CASSFPVSGNTIYF. The DNA for the CDR3 is TGTGCCAGCAGCTTTCCTGTCTCTGGAAACACCATATATTTT. The variable domain in full, with the rest retrieved from reference TRBV11-2 and TRBJ1-3, is EAGVAQSPRYKIIEKRQSVAFWCNPISGHATLYWYQQILGQGPKLLIQFQNNGVVDDSQLPKDRFSAERLKGVDSTLKIQPAKLEDSAVYLCASSFPVSGNTIYFGEGSWLTVV.

The chain couples TRBV6-5 to TRBJ2-1; 8 positions agree with TRBD1. This CDR3 has 14 residues. J gave up 8 bases and V 11 bases, and 14 bases lay outside the gene matches. Germline V CDR1 and CDR2: MNHEY, SVGAGI. Here the CDR3 DNA reads TGTGCCCACCAAAGAGGACAGGGTACCGATGAGCAGTTCTTC. It encodes CAHQRGQGTDEQFF.

CDR3 protein: CASSLFTSSYNEQFF. CDR3 sequence (DNA): TGTGCCAGCAGCTTATTTACTAGCAGCTACAATGAGCAGTTCTTC. The chain recombines TRBV11-3 with TRBJ2-1, with D possibly being TRBD2 (6 bases). V shed 2 bases and J shed 3 bases, with 11 bases lying between them. The CDR3 runs to 15 residues. Germline CDR1 and CDR2: SGHNT and YENEEA.

The chain joins TRBV28 to TRBJ2-7; 10 bases fit TRBD2. Germline V CDR1 and CDR2: MDHEN, SYDVKM. With V trimmed by 7 bases and J by 3 bases, 12 bases remained unmatched. This CDR3 region has 16 residues. In DNA form, the CDR3 reads TGTGCCAGCATGACAGCGGGAGGGCTTCATTTCTACGAGCAGTACTTC. Amino acids: CASMTAGGLHFYEQYF.

The rearrangement joins TRBV2 to TRBJ2-5; 15 bases align to TRBD2. Looked up from germline, CDR1 is SNHLY and CDR2 is FYNNEI. The ends lost 10 bases at V and 4 bases at J; junction bases unmatched: 7. The CDR3 has 15 amino acids. The CDR3 loop reads CANGLAGGPLETQYF. CDR3 bases: TGTGCCAACGGACTAGCGGGAGGGCCGTTAGAGACCCAGTACTTC.

The chain couples TRBV5-4 to TRBJ1-2; D perhaps matches TRBD1 (5 bases). Germline V lookup: CDR1 SGHNT, CDR2 YYREEE (reference sequence). The CDR3 loop spans 14 amino acids. V shed 1 base and J shed 5 bases, with 12 bases lying between them. The CDR3 loop is CASSLNRGWYGYTF. CDR3 in DNA: TGTGCCAGCAGCTTGAATCGGGGGTGGTATGGCTACACCTTC.

The chain uses TRBV18 and TRBJ2-7; D might be TRBD1 (6 bases). Deletions cut 6 bases from V and 2 bases from J, with 8 bases between. This CDR3 spans 12 amino acids. Germline V CDR1 and CDR2: KGHSH, LQKENI. CDR3 in DNA: TGTGCCAGCTCCAAGGGGGCCTACGAGCAGTACTTC. It translates to CASSKGAYEQYF.

The CDR3 DNA is TGCAGCGTTGATAGCCTTTCTCGGGGGAGCACAGATACGCAGTATTTT. It is translated as CSVDSLSRGSTDTQYF. The chain employs TRBV29-1 and TRBJ2-3; D is perhaps TRBD2 (6 bases). This CDR3 has 16 amino acids. V gave up 3 bases and J gave up 0 bases, with 16 bases separating them. Germline V gives CDR1 SQVTM, CDR2 ANQGSEA.

The chain has TRBV5-6 and TRBJ1-1; perhaps TRBD1 as D (6 bases). The CDR3 sequence is 12 residues long. Germline-derived CDR1 and CDR2 are SGHDT and YYEEEE. The germline V and J ends were trimmed by 4 bases and 11 bases, with 15 bases remaining between them. The CDR3 region is CASSPGVGSAFF. In nucleotides, the CDR3 is TGTGCCAGCAGCCCAGGGGTGGGGTCGGCTTTCTTT.

This clone has only one observation. The V gene is TRBV28, the J gene TRBJ1-1; D may be TRBD1 (5 bases). The CDR3 loop spans 15 amino acids. Germline lookup yields CDR1 MDHEN and CDR2 SYDVKM. Trimming took 3 bases from V and 5 from J, leaving 16 bases between them. The CDR3 DNA reads as TGTGCCAGCAGTTTCCCCCGACAGTCGAGGACTGAAGCTTTCTTT. It translates to CASSFPRQSRTEAFF.